This T cell receptor (beta chain) is from a study of T cell responses to AZD1222 COVID-19 vaccine. Study-wide background: Second-dose intervals near 4 or 12 weeks were combined. Findings and caveats of the study: There were vaccine-associated CD4 TCRs across spike, dominant at 160-218 and 743-854. Of the AZD1222 recipients, only five to seven were seropositive at baseline. It should be noted that donors were predominantly white British and more often female, and clonal diversity was possibly underestimated.

The table came from immunoSEQ multiplex PCR; TCRdb's copy has only in-frame clones and leaves some out. Here the sample spans 95,000 to 100,000 clones, approximately 90% being singletons. CDR3 size: 15 residues. V gave up 4 bases and J gave up 5 bases; unmatched junction bases: 9. Germline CDR1 is SGHRS and CDR2 is YFSETQ. On this clone: Its antigen is undetermined.

This specimen was peripheral blood, taken on day 0 of AZD1222 vaccination. The chain combines TRBV5-1 with TRBJ2-5, with 9 bases fitting TRBD1. This receptor was identified in an adult in good health. In nucleotides, the CDR3 is TGCGCCAGCAGCACCAGGACAGGGGTAGGGGAGACCCAGTACTTC. Protein product: CASSTRTGVGETQYF. The full variable domain, in which reference TRBV5-1 and TRBJ2-5 provide the parts outside the CDR3, is KAGVTQTPRYLIKTRGQQVTLSCSPISGHRSVSWYQQTPGQGLQFLFEYFSETQRNKGNFPGRFSGRQFSNSRSEMNVSTLELGDSALYLCASSTRTGVGETQYFGPGTRLLVL.